This T cell receptor (beta chain) was obtained from a study of metastatic and nonmetastatic thyroid tumors. TCRdb re-clonotyped the PCR reads through MiXCR. The top ten clones hold about 25% of a sample with 15,000 to 20,000 clones, 35% to 40% of them seen once. Prior to thyroid surgery, none of the patients had received any treatment. Between the trimmed V and J ends, which lost 0 bases and 0 bases, there was a span of 11 bases. This CDR3 has 15 amino acids. The V gene's germline CDR1 is DFQATT and CDR2 SNEGSKA (reference sequence). Input material: tumor tissue. The chain joins TRBV20-1 to TRBJ1-1; D unclear. This TCR came from a female donor with papillary thyroid cancer or a benign thyroid nodule (not recorded which). Some clones in this sample may be carry-over from other donors' samples. Written as DNA, the CDR3 is TGCAGTGCTAGAGAGGGCCGCTCCCTGAACACTGAAGCTTTCTTT. Protein sequence: CSAREGRSLNTEAFF.